Here is one T cell receptor beta chain with its context. As yet, its antigen is unknown. V shed 0 bases and J shed 8 bases, with 16 bases lying between them. Germline V CDR1 and CDR2: SGHDN, FVKESK. The CDR3 contains 15 residues. Sequenced with the Oncomine TCR Beta short-read assay was DNA taken from cultured CD4+ T cells. Genomic DNA was taken out of cultured CD4+ T cells by extraction. Using its own MiXCR run on the PCR reads, TCRdb lists one record per CDR3 protein. The sample has about 15,000 distinct CDR3 sequences, 43% seen once; the top ten hold 4.5% to 7%. This specimen comes from a study of vaccination and CD4 T cells after COVID-19. As for the study in general: Post-vaccination specimens were collected at a median of about 70 days following dose two (range 14 to 241).

This sample's treatment: approximately nine-day PBMC culture with coronavirus spike peptide pools or control peptides (ViraFEST assay). Peptide pools at 10 ug/ml and IL-2 at approximately 9.6 IU/ml were added to cultures of a few million PBMCs per well. This chain connects TRBV14 to TRBJ1-2, with unresolved D. This receptor was taken from a human donor who had recovered from COVID-19. The specimen was CD4+ T cells from blood, cultured in vitro, collected before SARS-CoV-2 vaccination. The CDR3 DNA reads TGTGCCAGCAGCCAAGATGTCCGGCAGGCTAGGGGCTACACCTTC. This encodes CASSQDVRQARGYTF.